Shown below are 2 T cell receptor beta chains from a single sample sequenced in a study of T cells in Graves' hyperthyroidism and ophthalmopathy. There were TCR beta CDR3 regions amplified from RNA transcripts. With the HTBI primer set, the TCR CDR3 went through a first round of RT-PCR. TCRdb recomputed calls from the multiplex PCR reads with MiXCR, one row per CDR3 protein. The data show around 600,000 distinct CDR3 sequences, about 14% seen once. Input material: blood. The receptors here all came from a woman younger than 30 with Graves' ophthalmopathy.

The sample holds many counts of this clonotype. J is TRBJ2-7 and V is TRBV5-1; weak D call: TRBD1 (5 bases). Per germline, CDR1 SGHRS and CDR2 YFSETQ. V lost 0 bases and J lost 2, with 9 bases in between. The CDR3 consists of 14 residues. The CDR3 nucleotides are TGCGCCAGCAGCTTGGGACAGTACACCTACGAGCAGTACTTC. Amino acids: CASSLGQYTYEQYF.

Many counts were recorded for this clonotype. The chain recombines TRBV7-2 with TRBJ1-5; 8 bases match TRBD1. The CDR3 is 16 amino acids. With V trimmed by 4 bases and J by 4 bases, 9 bases remained unmatched. The germline CDR1 and CDR2 sequences are SGHTA and FQGNSA. CDR3 protein: CASSYQGTGLNQPQHF. The CDR3 DNA sequence: TGTGCCAGCAGCTACCAAGGGACAGGACTTAATCAGCCCCAGCATTTT.